The source of this T cell receptor (beta chain) is a study of T cells expressing NK-cell markers. Study-wide background: The study drew TCR beta repertoires from sorted CD3+CD56+NKG2C+, CD3+CD56+NKG2C- and CD3+CD56-NKG2C+ T cells.

This CDR3 spans 12 amino acids. About this clonotype itself: Its target is not known.

Study results and limitations: Uncertainty persisted over the HCMV specificity of expanded NKG2C+ T cell clones. In several donors, dominant CD3+CD56+NKG2C+ clones formed roughly 1.0-7.5% of CD8+ cells.

5'RACE template switching with UMIs generated TCR beta cDNA. With the 5' RACE reads reprocessed, TCRdb shows one record per CDR3 protein and no DNA. The specimen's table records 500,000 to 700,000 distinct CDR3 sequences. This sequence joins TRBV12-3 or TRBV12-4 and TRBJ2-5; the TRBD1 assignment by TCRdb is unverifiable without DNA. This TCR was recovered from a man younger than 35 in good health. Sequencing was carried out using blood T cells: a sorted CD56 or NKG2C T cell subset, CD4+ or CD8+ T cells, or bulk PBMC T cells (not recorded which). The CDR3 protein is CASSLGSFPEYF.